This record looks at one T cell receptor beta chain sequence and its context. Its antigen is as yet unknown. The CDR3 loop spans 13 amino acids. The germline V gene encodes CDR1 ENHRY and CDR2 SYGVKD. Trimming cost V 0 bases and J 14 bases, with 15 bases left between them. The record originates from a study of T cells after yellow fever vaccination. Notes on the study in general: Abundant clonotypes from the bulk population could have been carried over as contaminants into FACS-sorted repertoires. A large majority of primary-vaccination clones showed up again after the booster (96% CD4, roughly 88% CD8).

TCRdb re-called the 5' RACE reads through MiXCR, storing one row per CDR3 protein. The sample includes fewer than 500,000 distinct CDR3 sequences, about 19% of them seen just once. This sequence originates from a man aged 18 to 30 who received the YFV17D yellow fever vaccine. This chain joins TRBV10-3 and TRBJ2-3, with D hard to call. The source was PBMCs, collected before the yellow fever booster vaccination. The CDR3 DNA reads TGTGCCATCAGTGAGTCGGAGAGGTCCAAGGGGTATTTT. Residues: CAISESERSKGYF.